These T cell receptor beta chains were read from a single sample in a study of beta chain features in type 1 diabetes. Method: immunoSEQ multiplex PCR; TCRdb's copy keeps in-frame clones and lacks some. This sample has 130,000 or so clones, with around 9% found just once. Sequenced sample: central memory CD4+ T cells from blood. The receptors come from a man aged 25-40 years with type 1 diabetes. Each CDR3 is given with its conserved first and last residue. A D gene is named only where the DNA matches it firmly. A row's size may be missing; if present it is once, few, many or a size class.

j_gene,v_gene,abundance,d_gene,CDR3aa,CDR3nt
TRBJ2-2,TRBV4-2,-,-,CASSQDRRGTGELFF,TGTGCCAGCAGCCAAGATCGGCGGGGCACCGGGGAGCTGTTTTTT
TRBJ1-1,TRBV5-5,few,TRBD1,CASSFRDRGDTEAFF,TGTGCCAGCAGCTTCCGCGACAGGGGCGACACTGAAGCTTTCTTT
TRBJ1-1,TRBV5-4,few,-,CASRQTGSEAFF,TGTGCCAGCAGACAGACAGGTTCTGAAGCTTTCTTT
TRBJ2-5,TRBV5-1,-,-,CASSPDSRETQYF,TGCGCCAGCAGCCCAGACAGTCGGGAGACCCAGTACTTC
TRBJ1-1,TRBV30,few,TRBD1,CAWSVQGYTEAFF,TGTGCCTGGAGTGTACAGGGGTACACTGAAGCTTTCTTT
TRBJ1-6,TRBV7-2,many,-,CASIPWEGSTPLHF,TGTGCCAGCATTCCCTGGGAGGGTAGTACACCCCTCCACTTT
TRBJ2-7,TRBV12-2,-,-,CASRLGPVRTYEQYF,TGTGCAAGTCGCTTAGGACCGGTCAGGACCTACGAGCAGTACTTC
TRBJ1-2,TRBV5-1,-,TRBD1,CASSLTGANYGYTF,TGCGCCAGCAGCTTGACAGGGGCTAACTATGGCTACACCTTC
TRBJ2-3,TRBV18,-,TRBD1,CASSPRDRGSDTQYF,TGTGCCAGCTCACCCAGGGACAGGGGGTCCGATACGCAGTATTTT
TRBJ2-5,TRBV28,few,-,CASRSGLLETQYF,TGTGCCAGCAGAAGTGGGCTCTTAGAGACCCAGTACTTC
TRBJ2-4,TRBV11-2,few,TRBD1,CASSLGTGGIQYF,TGTGCCAGCAGCTTAGGGACAGGGGGCATTCAGTACTTC
TRBJ2-6,TRBV6-6,few,-,CASAEVRSGANVLTF,TGTGCCTCAGCAGAGGTCCGCTCTGGGGCCAACGTCCTGACTTTC
TRBJ2-3,TRBV7-2,-,TRBD2,CASRSAGGLSTDTQYF,TGTGCCAGCAGATCGGCGGGGGGGCTTAGCACAGATACGCAGTATTTT
TRBJ2-2,TRBV2,-,-,CASSTGRVSGELFF,TGTGCCAGCAGCACGGGTAGAGTTAGCGGGGAGCTGTTTTTT
TRBJ2-3,TRBV20-1,-,-,CSARDQTQYF,TGCAGTGCTAGAGATCAAACGCAGTATTTT
TRBJ1-2,TRBV7-9,-,TRBD1,CASSSDRGGIRGYTF,TGTGCCAGCAGCTCGGACAGGGGAGGAATAAGAGGCTACACCTTC
TRBJ2-3,TRBV7-2,-,-,CASSHSRAGDTQYF,TGTGCCAGCAGCCATAGTAGGGCGGGGGATACGCAGTATTTT
TRBJ1-5,TRBV7-9,-,-,CASSDSDTNQPQHF,TGTGCCAGCAGTGACAGTGACACAAATCAGCCCCAGCATTTT
TRBJ1-2,TRBV5-1,few,-,CASSEGHATNYGYTF,TGCGCCAGCAGCGAGGGACACGCAACCAACTATGGCTACACCTTC
TRBJ2-2,TRBV28,-,-,CASINRDTGELFF,TGTGCCAGTATTAACAGGGACACCGGGGAGCTGTTTTTT
TRBJ1-2,TRBV18,few,-,CASSPDRSYGYTF,TGTGCCAGCTCACCTGACAGGAGCTATGGCTACACCTTC
TRBJ1-2,TRBV25-1,few,TRBD1,CASHRQGVGYTF,TGTGCCAGCCACCGACAGGGGGTCGGCTACACCTTC
TRBJ1-6,TRBV30,few,-,CAWSVGAAGASPLHF,TGTGCCTGGAGTGTCGGGGCGGCAGGGGCCTCACCCCTCCACTTT
TRBJ2-2,TRBV7-2,-,-,CASSLGVSANTGELFF,TGTGCCAGCAGCTTAGGCGTATCCGCGAACACCGGGGAGCTGTTTTTT
TRBJ2-7,TRBV7-2,-,-,CASSRYSYEQYF,TGTGCCAGCAGCCGCTACTCCTACGAGCAGTACTTC
TRBJ1-4,TRBV5-1,few,-,CASSLPGVEKLFF,TGCGCCAGCAGCTTACCCGGGGTGGAAAAACTGTTTTTT
TRBJ2-7,TRBV5-4,-,TRBD1,CASSLGSRQGVNEQYF,TGTGCCAGCAGCTTGGGCTCCCGACAGGGAGTTAACGAGCAGTACTTC
TRBJ1-6,TRBV2,-,-,CASSGQLNSPLHF,TGTGCCAGCAGTGGACAGCTCAATTCACCCCTCCACTTT
TRBJ1-5,TRBV6-5,-,-,CASSPGRGIQPQHF,TGTGCCAGCTCCCCGGGTAGGGGAATTCAGCCCCAGCATTTT
TRBJ1-1,TRBV19,-,-,CASSPGHEDTEAFF,TGTGCCAGTAGTCCGGGTCATGAGGACACTGAAGCTTTCTTT
TRBJ2-5,TRBV5-1,-,-,CASSGNRGGPEETQYF,TGCGCCAGCAGCGGAAACAGGGGGGGGCCAGAAGAGACCCAGTACTTC
TRBJ2-7,TRBV7-9,-,TRBD1,CASSSMGQGSYEQYF,TGTGCCAGCAGCTCGATGGGACAGGGGAGCTACGAGCAGTACTTC
TRBJ1-2,TRBV4-3,few,TRBD1,CASSQGLDRESGYTF,TGCGCCAGCAGCCAAGGTTTAGACAGGGAGAGTGGCTACACCTTC
TRBJ1-5,TRBV11-2,many,-,CASSLGDRQPQHF,TGTGCCAGCAGCTTAGGAGACAGGCAGCCCCAGCATTTT
TRBJ1-4,TRBV28,-,-,CASSYVGSEKLFF,TGTGCCAGCAGTTACGTCGGGAGTGAAAAACTGTTTTTT
TRBJ2-3,TRBV11-2,-,-,CASSQLSTDTQYF,TGTGCCAGCAGCCAACTAAGCACAGATACGCAGTATTTT
TRBJ2-7,TRBV10-3,few,-,CAISEMRGDSRAEQYF,TGTGCCATCAGTGAGATGAGAGGCGACAGTCGAGCCGAGCAGTACTTC
TRBJ1-1,TRBV6-6,few,-,CASSYSRGNTEAFF,TGTGCCAGCAGTTACTCTAGAGGAAACACTGAAGCTTTCTTT
TRBJ1-1,TRBV29-1,-,-,CSVVQFMNTEAFF,TGCAGCGTTGTACAGTTCATGAACACTGAAGCTTTCTTT
TRBJ1-5,TRBV6-6,-,-,CASSFPRGDRNQPQHF,TGTGCCAGCAGTTTCCCCCGGGGGGACCGGAATCAGCCCCAGCATTTT
TRBJ2-5,TRBV5-1,-,-,CASRTDVQETQYF,TGCGCCAGCAGGACAGACGTACAAGAGACCCAGTACTTC
TRBJ2-7,TRBV6-1,-,-,CASKSATTANPEQYF,TGTGCCAGCAAGTCAGCGACGACCGCTAATCCCGAGCAGTACTTC
TRBJ1-3,TRBV7-9,-,-,CASSLAGDSGNTIYF,TGTGCCAGCAGCTTAGCAGGGGACTCTGGAAACACCATATATTTT
TRBJ2-7,TRBV7-6,few,-,CASSLEAGHNSYEQYF,TGTGCCAGCAGCTTAGAGGCAGGACATAACTCCTACGAGCAGTACTTC
TRBJ1-1,TRBV9,-,-,CASSGGGAINTEAFF,TGTGCCAGCAGCGGCGGAGGTGCGATAAACACTGAAGCTTTCTTT
TRBJ2-5,TRBV11-1,few,TRBD1,CASSLLDRVSETQYF,TGTGCCAGCAGCTTGCTAGACAGGGTCTCCGAGACCCAGTACTTC
TRBJ2-5,TRBV11-2,-,TRBD2,CASSRTSGYQETQYF,TGTGCCAGCAGCAGGACTAGCGGGTACCAAGAGACCCAGTACTTC
TRBJ1-1,TRBV4-2,few,TRBD1,CASSEQGGTEAFF,TGTGCCAGCAGCGAACAGGGGGGGACTGAAGCTTTCTTT
TRBJ2-1,TRBV7-2,-,TRBD2,CASSARGSGARDEQFF,TGTGCCAGCAGCGCTCGAGGCAGCGGGGCACGGGATGAGCAGTTCTTC
TRBJ2-5,TRBV7-3,-,TRBD1,CASSPGQVKGETQYF,TGTGCCAGCAGCCCAGGACAGGTCAAAGGGGAGACCCAGTACTTC
TRBJ1-1,TRBV27,-,-,CASSLRGGGTEAFF,TGTGCCAGCAGTTTAAGGGGGGGCGGGACTGAAGCTTTCTTT
TRBJ2-4,TRBV7-9,-,-,CASSSSGNRGSIQYF,TGTGCCAGCAGCTCCTCCGGGAACCGTGGTAGCATTCAGTACTTC
TRBJ1-1,TRBV5-1,few,-,CASSLGGGGVNTEAFF,TGCGCCAGCAGCTTGGGAGGGGGTGGGGTGAACACTGAAGCTTTCTTT
TRBJ2-1,TRBV4-3,-,TRBD2,CASSQEVLAGTEQFF,TGCGCCAGCAGCCAAGAAGTCCTAGCGGGGACTGAGCAGTTCTTC
TRBJ1-4,TRBV27,few,TRBD1,CASSHYSGTGGEKLFF,TGTGCCAGCAGTCACTATTCCGGGACAGGGGGAGAAAAACTGTTTTTT